These T cell receptor beta chains were read from a single sample in a study of blood T cells in healthy people across ages. MiXCR was run by TCRdb on the 5' RACE reads, yielding one entry per CDR3 protein. The repertoire has some 1.5 million distinct CDR3 sequences, 25% to 30% of them found once; the top ten carry roughly 8.2%. What was sequenced was blood. The receptors shown here come from a woman aged 25-40 years in good health. Both conserved end residues are part of each CDR3. The D gene is left open where the match is weak. Expanded clones are given a class, and other clones once, few, many or no size at all.

clone_size	j_call	v_call	d_call	cdr3_aa	cdr3_nt
-	TRBJ2-4	TRBV19	-	CASSIGGRAPDSRRYIQYF	TGTGCCAGTAGTATAGGGGGCCGGGCACCCGACTCGCGCAGGTACATTCAGTACTTC
few	TRBJ2-7	TRBV12-3/TRBV12-4	TRBD1	CASSQTGVGQYF	TGTGCCAGCAGCCAGACAGGGGTAGGGCAGTACTTC
-	TRBJ2-3	TRBV6-2/TRBV6-3	-	CASFRTATDTQYF	TGTGCCAGCTTTAGGACCGCCACAGATACGCAGTATTTT
many	TRBJ2-5	TRBV29-1	TRBD1	CSVGPGTVGRETQYF	TGCAGCGTTGGCCCAGGGACAGTTGGTCGGGAGACCCAGTACTTC
once	TRBJ2-7	TRBV6-1	TRBD2	CASIGTSGSWNYEQYF	TGTGCCAGCATTGGGACTAGCGGGAGCTGGAACTACGAGCAGTACTTC
-	TRBJ2-2	TRBV9	-	CASSHGTDRGIGELFF	TGTGCCAGCAGCCACGGGACGGACCGCGGGATCGGGGAGCTGTTTTTT
once	TRBJ1-6	TRBV7-6	-	CASSSLEADNSPLHF	TGTGCCAGCAGCTCCCTTGAGGCCGACAATTCACCCCTCCACTTT
-	TRBJ2-5	TRBV13	-	CASSSMMGETQYF	TGTGCCAGCAGCTCAATGATGGGAGAGACCCAGTACTTC
many	TRBJ2-5	TRBV29-1	-	CSVQREQETQYF	TGCAGCGTTCAGAGGGAACAAGAGACCCAGTACTTC
-	TRBJ2-7	TRBV5-1	-	CVSSLNSYEQYF	TGCGTCAGCAGCCTCAACTCCTACGAGCAGTACTTC
many	TRBJ2-1	TRBV29-1	TRBD2	CSAEGGGDYNEQFF	TGCAGCGCCGAGGGCGGGGGGGATTACAATGAGCAGTTCTTC
-	TRBJ1-5	TRBV12-3/TRBV12-4	-	CASSGQGFDPQHF	TGTGCCAGCAGTGGCCAGGGTTTTGATCCCCAGCATTTT
few	TRBJ1-4	TRBV5-5	-	CASSPPGETNEKLFF	TGTGCCAGCAGCCCGCCCGGGGAGACTAATGAAAAACTGTTTTTT
-	TRBJ2-5	TRBV24-1	TRBD1	CATSDATGVLGQTQYF	TGTGCCACCAGTGACGCGACAGGGGTGTTAGGTCAGACCCAGTACTTC
few	TRBJ2-1	TRBV7-2	TRBD2	CASSLAGTSEGHEQFF	TGTGCCAGCAGCTTGGCGGGGACTAGCGAGGGCCATGAGCAGTTCTTC
many	TRBJ2-7	TRBV11-2	-	CASSYGEASYEQYF	TGTGCCAGCAGTTATGGGGAGGCCTCCTACGAGCAGTACTTC
few	TRBJ1-1	TRBV6-4	TRBD1	CASIEEGDRPYTEAFF	TGTGCCAGCATCGAAGAGGGGGACAGGCCGTACACTGAAGCTTTCTTT
-	TRBJ1-1	TRBV20-1	-	CSSPRLNTEAFF	TGCAGTAGTCCCAGGCTTAACACTGAAGCTTTCTTT
few	TRBJ1-6	TRBV12-3/TRBV12-4	-	CASSAASSSSYNSPLHF	TGTGCCAGCAGTGCAGCCTCCTCGAGCTCCTATAATTCACCCCTCCACTTT